This passage covers 32 T cell receptor beta chains from one sample sequenced in a study of molecular identifiers for immune sequencing clone quantification. TCRdb analysed the PCR reads with MiXCR anew, one entry per CDR3 protein. In the table there are more than 550,000 distinct CDR3 sequences, 25% of which are singletons. The sequenced sample consisted of naive CD8+ T cells from blood, with Jurkat cell RNA spiked in. Subset: FACS-sorted CD8+CD4-CCR7+CD45RA+ naive T cells. These receptors were obtained from a human donor in good health. Some libraries in this study had Jurkat cell RNA spiked in.

The sample holds many counts of this clonotype. This chain uses TRBV2 with TRBJ2-7; TRBD2 agrees at 10 bases. V lost 6 bases to trimming and J lost 2 bases; unmatched junction nucleotides: 4. Germline CDR1 reads SNHLY; CDR2 reads FYNNEI. The CDR3 sequence is 14 residues long. The CDR3 DNA is TGTGCCAGCAGACCCACTAGCGGGACCTACGAGCAGTACTTC. It encodes CASRPTSGTYEQYF.

As regards this clonotype: The CDR3 does not close with the conserved phenylalanine or tryptophan, likely indicating a read error. This chain joins TRBV2 and TRBJ2-1, with 15 bases matching TRBD2. The germline V gene encodes CDR1 SNHLY and CDR2 FYNNEI. With V trimmed by 6 bases and J by 9 bases, 9 bases remained unmatched. There are 16 residues in the CDR3. The CDR3 reads CASSLGTSGRSGEQFS. CDR3 coding DNA: TGTGCCAGCAGCCTTGGGACTAGCGGGAGGAGCGGTGAGCAGTTCTCC.

V and J are TRBV11-3 and TRBJ2-3; 13 bases agree with TRBD2. Germline V gives CDR1 SGHNT, CDR2 YENEEA. The CDR3 length is 17 residues. V dropped 4 bases and J dropped 4; count of bases not matched to a gene: 8. This CDR3 is CASSSRTSGRRADTQYF. The CDR3 DNA follows: TGTGCCAGCAGCTCACGGACTAGCGGGAGACGAGCAGATACGCAGTATTTT.

Details on this clonotype: A far bigger clonotype differs at one base, so this is likely a read error. This CDR3 is CASSSGDSFYEQYF. CDR3 nucleotides: TGTGCCAGCAGCTCAGGGGACAGCTTCTACGAGCAGTACTTC. The chain carries TRBV7-9 and TRBJ2-7; TRBD1 aligns across 7 bases. Germline V gene sequence: CDR1 SEHNR, CDR2 FQNEAQ (reference sequence). This CDR3 comprises 14 residues. J lost 3 bases, V lost 4 bases, and 6 bases had no gene match.

Worth noting for this clonotype: The final CDR3 position lacks the conserved phenylalanine or tryptophan, pointing to a likely read error. The rearrangement joins TRBV5-1 to TRBJ1-5; D ambiguous. Germline V lookup: CDR1 SGHRS, CDR2 YFSETQ. This CDR3 comprises 13 residues. The CDR3 DNA follows: TGCGCCAGCAGCTTGGAAGGTTATCAGCGCCAGCATGTT. Translating it yields CASSLEGYQRQHV.

This clonotype was observed many times. The V call is TRBV20-1, the J call TRBJ2-7; D gene uncertain. Germline V CDR1 and CDR2: DFQATT, SNEGSKA (reference sequence). The CDR3 is 11 amino acids. The ends were cut back, 5 bases at V and 0 bases at J, with 5 bases in the middle. Here the CDR3 DNA reads TGCAGTGCTCAGCTCTCCTACGAGCAGTACTTC. It encodes CSAQLSYEQYF.

This chain links TRBV19 with TRBJ2-1, with TRBD2 matching 9 bases. The V and J ends lost 0 bases and 4 bases, in that order; junction bases with no gene match: 7. CDR3 size: 17 residues. Germline CDR1 reads LNHDA; CDR2 reads SQIVND (reference sequence). The CDR3 bases are TGTGCCAGTAGTATAGATCTTGCTAGCGGGGCGTACAATGAGCAGTTCTTC. Protein product: CASSIDLASGAYNEQFF.

The sample holds many counts of this clonotype. The chain uses TRBV23-1 and TRBJ2-5, with D unresolved. TRBV23-1 is treated as an ORF (open reading frame) with a function not yet certain. Trimming pared 4 bases from V and 2 bases from J, leaving 17 bases between. The CDR3 covers 16 residues. The CDR3 region is CASSPGNDLGQETQYF. The DNA for the CDR3 is TGCGCCAGCAGTCCTGGGAACGACTTAGGGCAAGAGACCCAGTACTTC.

This clonotype was seen a handful of times. V usage is TRBV14 and J usage is TRBJ2-1; no definite D call. CDR1 and CDR2 from the germline V gene are SGHDN and FVKESK. The CDR3 consists of 14 residues. Trimming removed 4 bases from V and 6 bases from J, with 13 bases in between. As DNA, the CDR3 is TGTGCCAGCAGCCCTCACATAGCTCCCAATGAGCAGTTCTTC. Protein product: CASSPHIAPNEQFF.

In the case of this clonotype: This is likely a read error, given that the CDR3 carries no conserved phenylalanine or tryptophan at its end. The chain carries TRBV7-2 and TRBJ2-5; 9 nucleotides agree with TRBD2. V shed 5 bases and J 2 bases; nucleotides not matched to a gene: 9. This CDR3 has 16 residues. CDR1 is SGHTA, CDR2 FQGNSA, per germline. Here the CDR3 reads CASSPRVAGAQETQYL. The CDR3 DNA is TGTGCCAGCAGCCCCCGAGTAGCGGGGGCACAAGAGACCCAGTACTTA.

Written as DNA, the CDR3 is TGTGCCAGCAGCTCCCCGCCACAAAGCTCCTACAATGAGCAGTTCTTC. It translates to CASSSPPQSSYNEQFF. This chain links TRBV7-3 with TRBJ2-1; D not resolved. The germline V gene has CDR1 SGHTA and CDR2 FQGTGA. V was clipped by 4 bases and J by 0 bases, with 13 bases between them. The length of the CDR3 is 16 residues.

This clonotype was detected a few times. The rearrangement joins TRBV7-9 to TRBJ2-3; 15 bases fit TRBD2. V shed 0 bases and J 0 bases; nucleotides not matched to a gene: 4. Germline assignment: CDR1 SEHNR and CDR2 FQNEAQ (reference sequence). CDR3 size: 19 residues. The CDR3 loop reads CASSLAGTSGRTSTDTQYF. In DNA form, the CDR3 reads TGTGCCAGCAGCTTAGCGGGGACTAGCGGGAGGACTAGCACAGATACGCAGTATTTT.

In this sample, this clonotype turned up many times. J is TRBJ1-1 and V is TRBV5-6, with D possibly being TRBD1 (6 bases). Germline V gene sequence: CDR1 SGHDT, CDR2 YYEEEE. CDR3 size: 13 residues. With 2 bases removed from V and 6 bases from J, the gap between germline ends came to 11 bases. This CDR3 reads CASSFTGRAEAFF. The CDR3 coding sequence is TGTGCCAGCAGCTTTACAGGGCGCGCTGAAGCTTTCTTT.

This clonotype was seen a few times. A clone one base away is much larger, so this may be a read error. The chain couples TRBV4-2 to TRBJ2-1, with TRBD2 matching 11 bases. Germline lookup yields CDR1 LGHNA and CDR2 YNFKEQ. With 1 base clipped from V and 4 bases from J, the junction kept 6 bases outside the gene matches. This CDR3 has 17 amino acids. CDR3 coding DNA: TGTGCCAGCAGCCAAGGTCTGCCTAGCGGGAGGTACAATGAGCAGTTCTTC. Translation gives CASSQGLPSGRYNEQFF.

V gene TRBV19 combines with J gene TRBJ2-7; D is perhaps TRBD1 (6 bases). The germline V gene has CDR1 LNHDA and CDR2 SQIVND (reference sequence). Trimming shortened V by 10 bases and J by 7 bases, and 20 bases separated the two germline ends. The CDR3 sequence is 13 residues long. CDR3 loop: CATRQVAVGEQYF. The CDR3 coding sequence is TGTGCCACAAGACAGGTGGCTGTTGGTGAGCAGTACTTC.

The chain has TRBV27 and TRBJ1-2; D may be TRBD1 (6 bases). This CDR3 is 14 amino acids long. Trimming stripped 3 bases from V and 4 bases from J, with 12 bases between. The germline CDR1 and CDR2 sequences are MNHEY and SMNVEV (reference sequence). DNA of the CDR3: TGTGCCAGCAGTTTGTCAGGACAGCGCTATGGCTACACCTTC. Residues: CASSLSGQRYGYTF.

This clonotype was counted ten times or more. This rearrangement joins TRBV6-2 or TRBV6-3 to TRBJ1-2; D unclear. This CDR3 has 13 amino acids. Trimming cost V 2 bases and J 0 bases, with 4 bases left between them. The germline V gene encodes CDR1 MNHEY and CDR2 SVGEGT. DNA for the CDR3: TGTGCCAGCAGTTACGGGGCTAACTATGGCTACACCTTC. Translating gives CASSYGANYGYTF.

This clonotype showed up many times. V is TRBV11-2 and J is TRBJ2-7; D may be TRBD1 or TRBD2 (5 bases each). The CDR3 sequence is 13 residues long. In germline, CDR1 is SGHAT, CDR2 FQNNGV. V was trimmed by 1 base and J by 7 bases, leaving 11 bases between them. CDR3 in amino acids: CASSLGDGLEQYF. The CDR3 DNA follows: TGTGCCAGCAGCTTAGGGGACGGCCTGGAGCAGTACTTC.

This clonotype has only a few counts. A read error may account for a junction end that differs from germline. The V call is TRBV14, the J call TRBJ1-1; no clear D. The CDR3 extends over 13 amino acids. Germline V gives CDR1 SGHDN, CDR2 FVKESK. The CDR3 DNA follows: TGTGCCAGCAGCAATGCAGGAAGCACTGGAGCTTTCTTT. Protein: CASSNAGSTGAFF.

This clonotype was recorded only once. The CDR3 end shows no conserved phenylalanine or tryptophan, and so a read error is likely. The rearrangement joins TRBV9 to TRBJ1-5; tentative D call: TRBD1 (5 bases). The germline CDR1 and CDR2 sequences are SGDLS and YYNGEE. The CDR3 contains 15 residues. Trimming took 4 bases from V and 5 from J, leaving 16 bases between them. The DNA for the CDR3 is TGTGCCAGCAGCCCCTACGGGGCGAGGTATCAGCCCCAGCATTTG. It specifies CASSPYGARYQPQHL.

Many counts were recorded for this clonotype. The chain uses TRBV4-2 and TRBJ2-7; 9 bases are a match to TRBD2. This CDR3 has 13 residues. Trimming took 3 bases from V and 7 from J; bases not matched to a gene: 4. Germline V gene data show CDR1 as LGHNA and CDR2 as YNFKEQ. This CDR3 reads CASSQVAGVEQYF. The CDR3 DNA reads TGTGCCAGCAGCCAGGTAGCGGGAGTGGAGCAGTACTTC.

The chain carries TRBV19 and TRBJ1-5; D gene unclear. The ends were cut back, 3 bases at V and 5 bases at J, with 8 bases in the middle. In germline, CDR1 is LNHDA, CDR2 SQIVND (reference sequence). This CDR3 contains 13 residues. In nucleotides, the CDR3 is TGTGCCAGTAGTATCGCCCCTTATCAGCCCCAGCATTTT. It yields the protein CASSIAPYQPQHF.

V gene TRBV21-1 combines with J gene TRBJ2-7; the table's D gene call, TRBD1, was not cross checked with the DNA. TRBV21-1 is shown as a pseudogene. The CDR3 is 16 amino acids. CDR3 protein: CASSPEGGWRLREQYF. CDR3 DNA: TGTGCCAGCAGCCCCGAAGGGGGGTGGCGGCTTCGAGAGCAGTACTTC.

This clonotype has more than one count but fewer than ten. CDR3 coding DNA: TGTGCCAGCAGCCCCCAGCTAGCGGGGTCCCCCTACGAGCAGTACTTC. This encodes CASSPQLAGSPYEQYF. The chain joins TRBV7-9 to TRBJ2-7; 9 bases match TRBD2. The CDR3 length is 16 residues. Germline V gene lookup returns CDR1 SEHNR and CDR2 FQNEAQ (reference sequence). The trim removed 5 bases at V and 2 bases at J, leaving 10 bases unmatched.

This clonotype was counted between two and nine times. At one boundary the junction diverges from the germline segment, which might be a read error. The gene calls are TRBV3-1 and TRBJ1-5; D gene uncertain. The germline V gene has CDR1 LGHDT and CDR2 YNNKEL (reference sequence). The CDR3 has 12 amino acids. CDR3 sequence reads: CASSQGFQPQQF. CDR3 sequence (DNA): TGTGCCAGCAGCCAAGGTTTTCAGCCCCAGCAGTTT.

This clonotype was observed many times. This chain joins TRBV7-9 and TRBJ2-3; D unclear. The germline V gene has CDR1 SEHNR and CDR2 FQNEAQ (reference sequence). Trimming removed 5 bases from V and 0 bases from J, with 9 bases in between. The CDR3 contains 14 residues. CDR3 amino acids: CASSPPASTDTQYF. In DNA form, the CDR3 reads TGTGCCAGCAGCCCTCCAGCTAGCACAGATACGCAGTATTTT.

This clonotype was observed at least ten times. The chain combines TRBV20-1 with TRBJ2-3; tentatively, D is TRBD2 (6 bases). V gave up 5 bases and J gave up 6 bases, with 18 bases separating them. CDR1 DFQATT and CDR2 SNEGSKA come from the germline V gene (reference sequence). CDR3 length: 14 residues. The CDR3 is CSAGGEGVPDTQYF. In nucleotides, the CDR3 is TGCAGTGCTGGAGGGGAAGGGGTGCCGGATACGCAGTATTTT.

The table lists this clonotype with many counts. This rearrangement joins TRBV29-1 to TRBJ2-1, with TRBD1 identical over 9 bases. Looked up from germline, CDR1 is SQVTM and CDR2 is ANQGSEA. After removal of 8 bases from V and 5 bases from J, the junction contained 7 bases not matched to a gene. The CDR3 is made up of 13 amino acids. CDR3 sequence (DNA): TGCAGCCTGTTCGGACAGGGGAACAATGAGCAGTTCTTC. Translated, it gives CSLFGQGNNEQFF.

A word on this clonotype: A far more abundant clone sits one base away, making this likely a read error. The chain uses TRBV6-5 and TRBJ2-3, with TRBD1 matching over 7 bases. The J call may be in error: the DNA end matches TRBJ1-5 better. Germline CDR1 MNHEY, CDR2 SVGAGI. The CDR3 totals 14 residues. The CDR3 region has the DNA TGTGCCAGCAGTTTGGGACAGAGCACAGATACGCAGCATTTT. As protein: CASSLGQSTDTQHF.

This clonotype has at least ten counts. The chain employs TRBV7-9 and TRBJ1-2, with TRBD1 matching over 8 bases. V shed 4 bases and J 8 bases; nucleotides not matched to a gene: 12. CDR3 length equals 15 residues. Germline V gene sequence: CDR1 SEHNR, CDR2 FQNEAQ (reference sequence). The CDR3 protein is CASSSIDRGFGGYTF. In nucleotides, the CDR3 is TGTGCCAGCAGCTCCATCGACAGGGGATTCGGAGGCTACACCTTC.

This clonotype appeared many times. The rearrangement links TRBV12-5 to TRBJ1-1; D unresolved. CDR1 LGHNT and CDR2 FRNRAP come from the germline V gene. This CDR3 has 17 residues. Trimming took off 6 bases at V and 0 bases at J, with 20 bases between the two ends. The DNA of the CDR3 is TGTGCTAGTGGCAATTTTGCAGGATCCTTGGTGAACACTGAAGCTTTCTTT. It codes for CASGNFAGSLVNTEAFF.

As concerns this clonotype: Since a much larger clone is just one base distant, this may be a read error. This chain links TRBV20-1 with TRBJ2-7; D ambiguous. Germline V CDR1 and CDR2: DFQATT, SNEGSKA (reference sequence). V was clipped by 0 bases and J by 0 bases, with 6 bases between them. The CDR3 loop spans 13 amino acids. The CDR3 region is CSAREASSYEQYF. The CDR3 nucleotides are TGCAGTGCTAGAGAGGCCAGCTCCTACGAGCAGTACTTC.